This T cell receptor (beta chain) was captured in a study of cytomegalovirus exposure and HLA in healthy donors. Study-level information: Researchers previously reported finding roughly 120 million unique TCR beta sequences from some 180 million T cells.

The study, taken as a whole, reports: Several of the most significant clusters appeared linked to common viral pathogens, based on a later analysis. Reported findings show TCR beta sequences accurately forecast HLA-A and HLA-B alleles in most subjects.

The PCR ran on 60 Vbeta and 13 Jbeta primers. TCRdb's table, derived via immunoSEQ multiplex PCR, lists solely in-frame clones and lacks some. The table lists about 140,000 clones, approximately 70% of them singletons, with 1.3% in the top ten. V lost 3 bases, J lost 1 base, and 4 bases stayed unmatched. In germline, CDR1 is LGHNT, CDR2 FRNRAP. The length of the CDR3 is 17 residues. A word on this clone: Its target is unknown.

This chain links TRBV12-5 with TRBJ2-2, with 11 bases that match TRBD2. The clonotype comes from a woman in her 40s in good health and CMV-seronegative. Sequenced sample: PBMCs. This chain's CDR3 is CASGFLTSGGNTGELFF. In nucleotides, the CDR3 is TGTGCTAGTGGTTTCCTAACTAGCGGGGGGAACACCGGGGAGCTGTTTTTT.